This T cell receptor (beta chain) was captured in a study of cytomegalovirus exposure and HLA in healthy donors. This CDR3 has 14 amino acids. Germline CDR1 is SGHRS and CDR2 is YFSETQ. V gave up 6 bases and J gave up 4 bases; unmatched junction bases: 6. 13 Jbeta primers and 60 Vbeta primers were used for the PCR. The table came from immunoSEQ multiplex PCR; TCRdb's copy has only in-frame clones and leaves some out. The sample carries about 140,000 clones, around 78% recorded once. Study-level points and caveats: 87-base-pair reads could not separate some V segments, including TRBV6-2 and TRBV6-3. Highly shared sequence variants in one cluster were likely a sequencing artifact. Roughly even sequencing depth across donors was the assumption behind the presence/absence analyses.

Notes on this clone: What it binds is unknown.

The chain employs TRBV5-1 and TRBJ1-1; 10 bases align to TRBD1. This receptor was identified in a woman younger than 30 in good health and CMV-seropositive. Sequenced material: PBMCs. The CDR3 nucleotides read TGCGCCAGCACCCCGGGACAGGGGACCACTGAAGCTTTCTTT. This codes for CASTPGQGTTEAFF.